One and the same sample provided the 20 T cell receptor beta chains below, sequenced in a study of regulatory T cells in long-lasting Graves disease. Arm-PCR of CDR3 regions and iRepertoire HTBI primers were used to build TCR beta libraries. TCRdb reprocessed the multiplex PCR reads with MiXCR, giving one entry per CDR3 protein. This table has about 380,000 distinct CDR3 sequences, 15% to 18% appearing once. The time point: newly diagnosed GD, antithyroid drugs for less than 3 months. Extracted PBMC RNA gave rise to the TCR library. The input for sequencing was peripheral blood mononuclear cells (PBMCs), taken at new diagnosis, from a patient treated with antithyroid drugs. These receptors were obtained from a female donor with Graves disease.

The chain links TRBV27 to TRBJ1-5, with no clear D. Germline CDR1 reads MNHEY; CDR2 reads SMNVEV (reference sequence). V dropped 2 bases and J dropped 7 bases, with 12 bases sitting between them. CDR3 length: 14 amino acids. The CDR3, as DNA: TGTGCCAGCAGTTTAGTGGGTCCCCAGCAGCCCCAGCATTTT. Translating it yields CASSLVGPQQPQHF.

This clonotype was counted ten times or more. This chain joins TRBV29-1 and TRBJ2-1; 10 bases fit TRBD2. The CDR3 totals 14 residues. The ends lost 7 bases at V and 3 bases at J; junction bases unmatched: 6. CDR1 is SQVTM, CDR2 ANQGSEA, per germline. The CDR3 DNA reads TGCAGCGCTGGGCTAGCGGGAGACTACAATGAGCAGTTCTTC. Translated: CSAGLAGDYNEQFF.

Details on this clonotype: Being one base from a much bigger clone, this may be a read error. The chain's CDR3 is CASSHFGTEAFF. In DNA form, the CDR3 reads TGTGCCAGCAGTCACTTTGGAACTGAAGCTTTCTTT. This sequence joins TRBV6-2 or TRBV6-3 and TRBJ1-1; D is uncertain. Between the trimmed V and J ends, which lost 5 bases and 5 bases, there was a span of 9 bases. This CDR3 is 12 amino acids long. From germline, CDR1 is MNHEY and CDR2 SVGEGT.

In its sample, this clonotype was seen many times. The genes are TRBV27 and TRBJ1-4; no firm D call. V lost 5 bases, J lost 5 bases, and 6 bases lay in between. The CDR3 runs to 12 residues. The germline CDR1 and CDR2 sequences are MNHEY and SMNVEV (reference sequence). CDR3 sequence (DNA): TGTGCCAGCAGTCCTTCGAATGAAAAACTGTTTTTT. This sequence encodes CASSPSNEKLFF.

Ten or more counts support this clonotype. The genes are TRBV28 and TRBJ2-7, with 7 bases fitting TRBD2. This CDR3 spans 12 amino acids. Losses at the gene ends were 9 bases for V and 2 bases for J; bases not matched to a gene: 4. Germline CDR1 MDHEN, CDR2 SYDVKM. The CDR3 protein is CASTSVTYEQYF. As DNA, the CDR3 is TGTGCCAGTACTAGCGTGACCTACGAGCAGTACTTC.

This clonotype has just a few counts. The CDR3 loop is CASSRGTKDGYTF. In nucleotides, the CDR3 is TGTGCCAGCAGCCGGGGAACAAAGGATGGCTACACCTTC. This chain uses TRBV6-1 with TRBJ1-2; D uncertain. Trimming stripped 6 bases from V and 6 bases from J, with 14 bases between. This CDR3 has 13 residues. Germline lookup yields CDR1 MNHNS and CDR2 SASEGT.

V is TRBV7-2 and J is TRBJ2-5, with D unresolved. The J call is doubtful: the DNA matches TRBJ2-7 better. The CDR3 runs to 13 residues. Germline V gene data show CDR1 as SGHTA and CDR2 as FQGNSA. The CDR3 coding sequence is TGTGCCAGCAGCTTAGTAGGTGCCTGCGAGCAGTACTTC. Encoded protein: CASSLVGACEQYF.

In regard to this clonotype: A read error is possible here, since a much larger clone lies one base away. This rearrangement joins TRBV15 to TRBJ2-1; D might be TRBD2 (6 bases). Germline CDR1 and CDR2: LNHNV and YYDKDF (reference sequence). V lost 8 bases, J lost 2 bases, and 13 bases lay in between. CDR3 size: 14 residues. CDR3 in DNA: TGTGCCACCCGCTTGGAGGGGCCCTACAATGAGCAGTTCTTC. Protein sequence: CATRLEGPYNEQFF.

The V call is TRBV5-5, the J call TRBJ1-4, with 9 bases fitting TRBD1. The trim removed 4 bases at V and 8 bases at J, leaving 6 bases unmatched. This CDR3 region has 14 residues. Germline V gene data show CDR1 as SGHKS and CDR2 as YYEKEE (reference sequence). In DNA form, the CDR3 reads TGTGCCAGCAGCCCGGACAGGGGTTACGAAAAACTGTTTTTT. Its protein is CASSPDRGYEKLFF.

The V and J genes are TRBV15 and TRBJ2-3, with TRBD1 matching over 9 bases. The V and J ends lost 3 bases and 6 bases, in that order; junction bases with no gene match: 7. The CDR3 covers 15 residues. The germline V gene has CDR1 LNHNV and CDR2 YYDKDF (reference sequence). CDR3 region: CATSRDRGGLDTQYF. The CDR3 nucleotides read TGTGCCACCAGCAGGGACAGGGGAGGATTGGATACGCAGTATTTT.

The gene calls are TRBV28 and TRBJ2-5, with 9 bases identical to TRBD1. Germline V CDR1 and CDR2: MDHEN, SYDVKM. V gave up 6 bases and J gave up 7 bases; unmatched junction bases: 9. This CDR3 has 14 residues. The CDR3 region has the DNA TGTGCCAGCAGGGGACAGGGATTGGGGGGGACCCAGTACTTC. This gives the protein CASRGQGLGGTQYF.

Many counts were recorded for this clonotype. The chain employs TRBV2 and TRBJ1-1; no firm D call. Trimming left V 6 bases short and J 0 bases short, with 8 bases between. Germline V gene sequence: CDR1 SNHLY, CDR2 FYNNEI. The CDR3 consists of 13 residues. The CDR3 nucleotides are TGTGCCAGCAGGACATCCATGAACACTGAAGCTTTCTTT. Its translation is CASRTSMNTEAFF.

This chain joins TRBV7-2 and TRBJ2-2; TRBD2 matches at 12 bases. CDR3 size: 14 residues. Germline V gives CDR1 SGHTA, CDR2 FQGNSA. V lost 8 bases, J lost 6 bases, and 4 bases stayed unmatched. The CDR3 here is CASRTSGTSGELFF. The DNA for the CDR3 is TGTGCCAGCCGGACTAGCGGGACGTCCGGGGAGCTGTTTTTT.

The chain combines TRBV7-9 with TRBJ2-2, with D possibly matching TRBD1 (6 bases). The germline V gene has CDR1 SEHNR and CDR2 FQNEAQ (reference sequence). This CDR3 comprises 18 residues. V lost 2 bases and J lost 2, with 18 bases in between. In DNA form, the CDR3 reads TGTGCCAGCAGCTTAACGGACAGTCAAAGGGGAAACACCGGGGAGCTGTTTTTT. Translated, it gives CASSLTDSQRGNTGELFF.

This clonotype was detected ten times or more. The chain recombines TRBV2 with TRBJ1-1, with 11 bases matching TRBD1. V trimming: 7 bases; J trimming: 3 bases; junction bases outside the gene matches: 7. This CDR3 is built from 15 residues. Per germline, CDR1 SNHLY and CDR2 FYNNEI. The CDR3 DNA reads TGTGCCAGCACGACGCCGGGACAGGGGGACACTGAAGCTTTCTTT. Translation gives CASTTPGQGDTEAFF.

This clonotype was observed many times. Written as DNA, the CDR3 is TGCGCCAGCAGCTTGACCGGGACAGACTACGAGCAGTACTTC. Protein product: CASSLTGTDYEQYF. The rearrangement uses TRBV5-1 and TRBJ2-7, with 7 bases aligning to TRBD1. The V and J ends lost 1 base and 3 bases, in that order; junction bases with no gene match: 4. Germline V gene data show CDR1 as SGHRS and CDR2 as YFSETQ. The CDR3 spans 14 residues.

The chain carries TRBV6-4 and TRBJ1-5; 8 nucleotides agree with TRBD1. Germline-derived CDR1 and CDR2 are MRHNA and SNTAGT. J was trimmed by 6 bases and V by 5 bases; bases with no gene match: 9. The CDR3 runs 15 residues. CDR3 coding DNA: TGTGCCAGCAGTCCACAGGGGGAACTTAGTCAGCCCCAGCATTTT. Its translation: CASSPQGELSQPQHF.

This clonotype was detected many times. The CDR3 DNA sequence: TGTGCCACCAGCAGAGTAGACACCGATGAGCAGTTCTTC. Translation gives CATSRVDTDEQFF. The gene calls are TRBV15 and TRBJ2-1; D not certain. The CDR3 is made up of 13 amino acids. Germline lookup yields CDR1 LNHNV and CDR2 YYDKDF (reference sequence). The V and J ends lost 1 base and 8 bases respectively, with 9 bases between them. The full variable domain, completed using reference TRBV15 and TRBJ2-1, is DAMVIQNPRYQVTQFGKPVTLSCSQTLNHNVMYWYQQKSSQAPKLLFHYYDKDFNNEADTPDNFQSRRPNTSFCFLDIRSPGLGDTAMYLCATSRVDTDEQFFGPGTRLTVL.

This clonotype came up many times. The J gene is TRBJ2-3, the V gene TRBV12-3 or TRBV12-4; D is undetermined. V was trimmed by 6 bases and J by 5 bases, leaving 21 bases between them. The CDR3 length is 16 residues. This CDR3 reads CASSRDIALPGDTQYF. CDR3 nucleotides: TGTGCCAGCAGCCGTGACATCGCCCTCCCTGGAGATACGCAGTATTTT.

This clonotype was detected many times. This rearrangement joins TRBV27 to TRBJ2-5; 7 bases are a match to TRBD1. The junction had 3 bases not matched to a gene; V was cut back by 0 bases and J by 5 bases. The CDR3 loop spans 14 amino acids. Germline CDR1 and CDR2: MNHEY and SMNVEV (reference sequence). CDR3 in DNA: TGTGCCAGCAGTTTATCGACAGGGTTGGAGACCCAGTACTTC. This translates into CASSLSTGLETQYF.